One sample yielded the 2 T cell receptor beta chains listed below, sequenced in a study of cytomegalovirus exposure and HLA in healthy donors. The PCR contained 60 Vbeta and 13 Jbeta primers. The data were produced by immunoSEQ multiplex PCR, yet TCRdb's version contains in-frame clones alone and is incomplete. The table for this sample gives about 44,000 clones. The specimen was PBMCs. These receptors all come from a male donor in good health and CMV-seronegative.

The CDR3 coding sequence is TGTGCCAGCAGCTTAGGGCGGCTAGCGGGAGGGTACAATGAGCAGTTCTTC. Its translation: CASSLGRLAGGYNEQFF. The rearrangement joins TRBV7-2 to TRBJ2-1; the match to TRBD2 covers 12 bases. Trimming at V came to 1 base and at J to 4 bases, leaving 5 bases not matched to a gene. Germline values: CDR1 SGHTA, CDR2 FQGNSA. The CDR3 runs 17 residues.

The chain uses TRBV5-1 and TRBJ2-1; D is possibly TRBD2 (5 bases). Trimming stripped 1 base from V and 7 bases from J, with 15 bases between. The germline gives CDR1 SGHRS, CDR2 YFSETQ. This CDR3 has 15 residues. As DNA, the CDR3 is TGCGCCAGCAGCTTGTTTCTTAGCTCGGGGAATGAGCAGTTCTTC. It encodes CASSLFLSSGNEQFF. Using reference TRBV5-1 and TRBJ2-1 for the parts outside the CDR3, the full variable domain is KAGVTQTPRYLIKTRGQQVTLSCSPISGHRSVSWYQQTPGQGLQFLFEYFSETQRNKGNFPGRFSGRQFSNSRSEMNVSTLELGDSALYLCASSLFLSSGNEQFFGPGTRLTVL.